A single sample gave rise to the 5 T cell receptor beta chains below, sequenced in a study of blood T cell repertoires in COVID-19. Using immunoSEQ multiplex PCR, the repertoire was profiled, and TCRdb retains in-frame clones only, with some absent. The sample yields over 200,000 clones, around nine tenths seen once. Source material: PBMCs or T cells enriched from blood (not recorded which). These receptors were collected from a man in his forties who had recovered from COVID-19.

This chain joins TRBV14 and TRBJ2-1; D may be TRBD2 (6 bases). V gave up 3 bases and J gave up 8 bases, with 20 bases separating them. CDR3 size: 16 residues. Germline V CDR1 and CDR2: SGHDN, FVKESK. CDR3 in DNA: TGTGCCAGCAGCCAGAGGTCCTACGGGAGTAGCGATGAGCAGTTCTTC. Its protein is CASSQRSYGSSDEQFF.

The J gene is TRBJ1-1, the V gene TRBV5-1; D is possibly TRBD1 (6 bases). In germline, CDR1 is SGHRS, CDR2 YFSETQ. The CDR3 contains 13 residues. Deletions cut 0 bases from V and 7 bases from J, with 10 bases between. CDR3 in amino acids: CASSLGGPGEAFF. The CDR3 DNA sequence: TGCGCCAGCAGCTTGGGGGGGCCGGGTGAAGCTTTCTTT.

The CDR3 is CASSPHGGNYGYTF. The CDR3 DNA sequence: TGTGCCAGCAGCCCACATGGGGGGAACTATGGCTACACCTTC. The chain recombines TRBV9 with TRBJ1-2, with D perhaps TRBD1 (5 bases). V lost 4 bases and J 2 bases, leaving 12 bases between the germline ends. The CDR3 length is 14 residues. The germline gives CDR1 SGDLS, CDR2 YYNGEE.

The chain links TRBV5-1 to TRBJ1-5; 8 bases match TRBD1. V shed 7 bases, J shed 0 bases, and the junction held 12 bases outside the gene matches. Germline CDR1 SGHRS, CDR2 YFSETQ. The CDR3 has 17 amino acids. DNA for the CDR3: TGCGCCAGCGGGAGAGGACAGGGATGTTATAGCAATCAGCCCCAGCATTTT. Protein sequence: CASGRGQGCYSNQPQHF.

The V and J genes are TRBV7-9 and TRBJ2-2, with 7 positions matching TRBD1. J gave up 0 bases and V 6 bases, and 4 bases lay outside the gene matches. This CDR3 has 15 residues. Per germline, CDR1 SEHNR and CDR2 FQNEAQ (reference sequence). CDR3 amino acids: CASRGTDANTGELFF. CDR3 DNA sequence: TGTGCCAGCAGAGGGACAGACGCGAACACCGGGGAGCTGTTTTTT.